Listed here are 11 T cell receptor beta chains from one sample, sequenced in a study of graft-versus-host responses after intestinal transplantation. The assay was immunoSEQ multiplex PCR, and TCRdb's table has in-frame clones only and misses some. The sample includes just over 20,000 clones, approximately 92% of them seen just once. Sequences were derived from PBMCs, sampled around 37 weeks after intestinal transplant. These TCRs come from a human patient who received an intestinal transplant, so some T cells may come from the graft donor.

V gene TRBV18 combines with J gene TRBJ2-5; 10 nucleotides match TRBD2. Germline values: CDR1 KGHSH, CDR2 LQKENI. V trimming: 3 bases; J trimming: 2 bases; junction bases outside the gene matches: 3. The CDR3 runs 15 residues. CDR3 sequence: CASSPRTSGQETQYF. The DNA for the CDR3 is TGTGCCAGCTCACCTAGGACTAGCGGACAAGAGACCCAGTACTTC.

V is TRBV2 and J is TRBJ2-7, with D possibly being TRBD2 (5 bases). Germline CDR1 and CDR2: SNHLY and FYNNEI. Trimming stripped 6 bases from V and 5 bases from J, with 8 bases between. The CDR3 is 11 amino acids. The CDR3, as DNA: TGTGCCAGCAGCCCCGGGAACGAGCAGTACTTC. Translating it yields CASSPGNEQYF.

The chain links TRBV4-1 to TRBJ2-1; 9 positions agree with TRBD1. The CDR3 runs 15 residues. The V and J ends lost 5 bases and 8 bases, in that order; junction bases with no gene match: 10. Germline V gene data show CDR1 as MGHRA and CDR2 as YSYEKL. The CDR3 here is CASSLSDRGGDEQFF. CDR3 sequence (DNA): TGCGCCAGCAGCTTATCGGACAGGGGTGGGGATGAGCAGTTCTTC.

The gene calls are TRBV6-1 and TRBJ2-3, with 10 nucleotides matching TRBD2. The CDR3 runs 14 residues. Germline CDR1 reads MNHNS; CDR2 reads SASEGT. V shed 5 bases, J shed 2 bases, and the junction held 1 base outside the gene matches. CDR3: CASSSGRATDTQYF. The CDR3 DNA sequence: TGTGCCAGCAGTAGCGGGAGGGCCACAGATACGCAGTATTTT.

This sequence joins TRBV29-1 and TRBJ2-1; 10 bases are a match to TRBD2. The CDR3 extends over 18 amino acids. V was clipped by 4 bases and J by 9 bases; unmatched bases: 21. Germline-derived CDR1 and CDR2 are SQVTM and ANQGSEA. CDR3 nucleotides: TGCAGCGTTGTAACGGGGAGGGCTAGCGGGAGTAGAGTTAGTGAGCAGTTCTTC. Encoded protein: CSVVTGRASGSRVSEQFF.

The chain has TRBV2 and TRBJ2-5, with 12 positions matching TRBD1. CDR3 length: 16 amino acids. Losses at the gene ends were 6 bases for V and 1 base for J; bases not matched to a gene: 6. Looked up from germline, CDR1 is SNHLY and CDR2 is FYNNEI. The CDR3 sequence: CASSLGTGGLQETQYF. The CDR3 DNA follows: TGTGCCAGCAGCCTTGGGACAGGGGGCCTCCAAGAGACCCAGTACTTC.

The J gene is TRBJ2-7, the V gene TRBV6-6; 7 nucleotides align to TRBD2. The CDR3 covers 13 residues. Germline values: CDR1 MNHNY, CDR2 SVGAGI (reference sequence). J was trimmed by 3 bases and V by 6 bases; bases with no gene match: 5. Here the CDR3 reads CASSDGLGYEQYF. CDR3 coding DNA: TGTGCCAGCAGCGACGGACTAGGCTACGAGCAGTACTTC.

The chain couples TRBV10-1 to TRBJ1-2; D is possibly TRBD1 (6 bases). The CDR3 has 15 amino acids. Trimming took 2 bases from V and 4 from J, leaving 14 bases between them. Germline CDR1 reads WNHNN; CDR2 reads SYGVQD (reference sequence). CDR3 nucleotide sequence: TGCGCCAGCAGTGAGCCGCGGGGGGGCGGCTATGGCTACACCTTC. This sequence encodes CASSEPRGGGYGYTF.

This rearrangement joins TRBV10-3 to TRBJ2-5; D gene unclear. Germline V CDR1 and CDR2: ENHRY, SYGVKD. CDR3 length: 15 residues. Trimming took off 2 bases at V and 0 bases at J, with 10 bases between the two ends. The CDR3 DNA is TGTGCCATCAGTGAGATGGGGTTGTACCAAGAGACCCAGTACTTC. It encodes CAISEMGLYQETQYF.

This clone was recorded a few times. The chain uses TRBV7-9 and TRBJ2-7, with 8 bases fitting TRBD2. This CDR3 has 14 residues. Trimming cost V 3 bases and J 5 bases; bases outside gene matches: 6. Germline CDR1 reads SEHNR; CDR2 reads FQNEAQ (reference sequence). The CDR3 DNA follows: TGTGCCAGCAGCTTGAGTAGCGGGAATCACGAGCAGTACTTC. It specifies CASSLSSGNHEQYF.

This clone was seen just once. V is TRBV6-1 and J is TRBJ1-2; the D gene is possibly TRBD1 (6 bases). Germline V gene data show CDR1 as MNHNS and CDR2 as SASEGT. Trimming left V 2 bases short and J 8 bases short, with 18 bases between. The length of the CDR3 is 15 residues. CDR3 residues: CASSELMDRAQGYTF. The CDR3 DNA reads as TGTGCCAGCAGTGAATTAATGGACAGAGCTCAGGGCTACACCTTC.